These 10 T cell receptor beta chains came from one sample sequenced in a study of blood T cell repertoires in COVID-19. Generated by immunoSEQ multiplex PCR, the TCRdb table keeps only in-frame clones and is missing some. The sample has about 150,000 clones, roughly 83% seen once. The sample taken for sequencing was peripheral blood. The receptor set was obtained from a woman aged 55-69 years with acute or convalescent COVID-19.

As DNA, the CDR3 is TGTGCCAGCAGTTACTACCCCCGGGGGGGAGCTATAACAGATACGCAGTATTTT. As protein: CASSYYPRGGAITDTQYF. This chain links TRBV6-2 or TRBV6-3 with TRBJ2-3, with 8 positions matching TRBD2. With 1 base clipped from V and 3 bases from J, the junction kept 12 bases outside the gene matches. Germline assignment: CDR1 MNHEY and CDR2 SVGEGT. The CDR3 runs 18 residues.

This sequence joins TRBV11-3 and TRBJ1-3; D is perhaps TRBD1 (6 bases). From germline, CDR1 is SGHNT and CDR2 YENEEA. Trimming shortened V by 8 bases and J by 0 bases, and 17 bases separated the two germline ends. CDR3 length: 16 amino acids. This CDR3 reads CASGPGGLGSGNTIYF. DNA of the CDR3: TGTGCCAGCGGCCCGGGGGGGCTCGGCTCTGGAAACACCATATATTTT.

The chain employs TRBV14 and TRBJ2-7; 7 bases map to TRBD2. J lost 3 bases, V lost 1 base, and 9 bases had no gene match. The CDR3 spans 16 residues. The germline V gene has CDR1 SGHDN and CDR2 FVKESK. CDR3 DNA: TGTGCCAGCAGCCAAGTCGAGGGAGGGGTGGTCTACGAGCAGTACTTC. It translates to CASSQVEGGVVYEQYF.

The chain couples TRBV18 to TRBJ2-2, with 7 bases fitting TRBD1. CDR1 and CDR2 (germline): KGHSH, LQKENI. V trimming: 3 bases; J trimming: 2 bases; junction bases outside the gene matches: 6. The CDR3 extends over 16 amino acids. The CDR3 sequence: CASSPRTGLNTGELFF. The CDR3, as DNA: TGTGCCAGCTCACCGCGGACAGGCCTAAACACCGGGGAGCTGTTTTTT.

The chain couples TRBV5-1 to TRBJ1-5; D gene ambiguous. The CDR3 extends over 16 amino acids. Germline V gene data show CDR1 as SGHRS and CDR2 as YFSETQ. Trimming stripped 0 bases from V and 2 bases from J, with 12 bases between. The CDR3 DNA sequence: TGCGCCAGCAGCTTGGGAGGGCTAGGAGGCAATCAGCCCCAGCATTTT. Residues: CASSLGGLGGNQPQHF.

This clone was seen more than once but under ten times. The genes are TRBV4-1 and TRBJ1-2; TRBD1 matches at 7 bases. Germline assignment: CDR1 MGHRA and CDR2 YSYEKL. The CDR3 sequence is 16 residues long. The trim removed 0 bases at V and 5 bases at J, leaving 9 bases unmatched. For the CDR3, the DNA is TGCGCCAGCAGCCAAGATTCCGGGACAGATCCATATGGCTACACCTTC. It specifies CASSQDSGTDPYGYTF.

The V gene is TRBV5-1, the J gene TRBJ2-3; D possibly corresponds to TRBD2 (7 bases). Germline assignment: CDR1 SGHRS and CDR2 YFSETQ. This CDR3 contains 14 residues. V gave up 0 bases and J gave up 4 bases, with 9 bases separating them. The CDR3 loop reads CASSLGGGADTQYF. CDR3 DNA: TGCGCCAGCAGCTTGGGAGGGGGGGCAGATACGCAGTATTTT.

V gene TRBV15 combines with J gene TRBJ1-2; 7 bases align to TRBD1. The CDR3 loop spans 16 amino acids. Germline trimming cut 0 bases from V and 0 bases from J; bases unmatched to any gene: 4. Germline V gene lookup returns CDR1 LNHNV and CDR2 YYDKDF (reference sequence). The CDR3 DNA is TGTGCCACCAGCAGAGATCGTACAGGGGCTAACTATGGCTACACCTTC. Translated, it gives CATSRDRTGANYGYTF.

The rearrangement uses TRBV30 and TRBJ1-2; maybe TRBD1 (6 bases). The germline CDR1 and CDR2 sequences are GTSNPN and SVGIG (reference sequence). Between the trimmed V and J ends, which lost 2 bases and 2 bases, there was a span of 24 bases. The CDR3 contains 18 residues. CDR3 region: CAWSPHLMDSLANYGYTF. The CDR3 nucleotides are TGTGCCTGGAGTCCACACCTGATGGACAGTTTGGCCAACTATGGCTACACCTTC.

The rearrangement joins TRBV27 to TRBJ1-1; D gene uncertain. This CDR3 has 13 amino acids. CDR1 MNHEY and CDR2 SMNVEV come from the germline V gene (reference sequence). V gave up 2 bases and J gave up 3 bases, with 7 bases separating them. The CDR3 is CASSLNRDTEAFF. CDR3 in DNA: TGTGCCAGCAGTTTAAACCGGGACACTGAAGCTTTCTTT.